This T cell receptor beta chain came from a study of blood T cell repertoires in COVID-19. Study-wide background: Acute and convalescent COVID-19 samples came from the United States, Italy and Spain. T cells, B-cell-depleted T cells, or PBMCs supplied cDNA or gDNA.

Trimming removed 10 bases from V and 3 bases from J, with 18 bases in between. CDR1 is MNHEY and CDR2 is SVGAGI in the germline V gene. The CDR3 covers 14 residues. Repertoires were generated with immunoSEQ multiplex PCR, while TCRdb's copy carries only in-frame clones and drops some. The data hold over 150,000 clones, with about 88% observed a single time. The sample was peripheral blood. The chain carries TRBV6-5 and TRBJ1-2, with D tentatively TRBD1 (6 bases). The TCR comes from a man aged 40-49 years with active or convalescent COVID-19. The CDR3 is CATKSGGQYYGYTF. The CDR3 bases are TGTGCCACCAAATCTGGGGGCCAGTACTATGGCTACACCTTC.